This TCR beta chain was retrieved from a study of vaccination effects on CD4 cells after COVID-19. Broader study findings: Marked clonal contraction was seen in infection- and vaccine-induced clones late after vaccination. The study had few convalescent patients and no early post-infection timepoints.

Viral peptide pool expansion of antigen-specific CD4+ T cells preceded sequencing in the ViraFEST assay. Following an approximately 9-day culture, CD4+ T cells were purified. IL-2 medium supplanted half the medium on days 3 and 7. The CDR3 length is 16 residues. Germline lookup yields CDR1 WNHNN and CDR2 SYGVQD (reference sequence). The J segment lost 7 bases and the V segment lost 3 bases, leaving 9 bases of the junction unmatched. Measured with immunoSEQ multiplex PCR; TCRdb has only the in-frame clones, and not every one. The data show some 20,000 clones, about 71% seen once. Notes on this clone: The antigen is undetermined.

The sequenced sample was CD4+ T cells from PBMCs cultured with HCoV-229E spike peptides, obtained before COVID-19 vaccination. The chain employs TRBV10-1 and TRBJ2-2, with 9 bases that match TRBD2. The receptor was derived from a human donor who received a COVID-19 vaccine. The CDR3 DNA sequence: TGCGCCAGCAGTGACAGGCGGGGGGGCCTAGTCGGGGAGCTGTTTTTT. Translating gives CASSDRRGGLVGELFF.